Following are 3 T cell receptor beta chains from one sample sequenced in a study of post-analysis software for immune sequencing data. Study-wide points: In patients, TRBV5-6, TRBV5-1 and TRBV20-1 belonged to several TRBV segments found more frequently than in controls.

No antigen has been identified for these receptors. Unique molecular identifiers had been added to the TCR beta cDNA libraries. TCRdb fed the PCR reads into MiXCR, producing one record per CDR3 protein. The table lists hundreds of thousands of distinct CDR3 sequences, around 53% of them singletons. The sample was blood. Source of these receptors: a girl aged 5-17 years with multiple sclerosis.

The chain carries TRBV15 and TRBJ1-2; D possibly corresponds to TRBD1 (5 bases). The CDR3 totals 14 residues. V shed 1 base and J shed 8 bases, with 14 bases lying between them. Germline loops: CDR1 LNHNV, CDR2 YYDKDF (reference sequence). In DNA, the CDR3 is TGTGCCACCAGCAGAGGCCCCATGGGGCGCGGCTACACCTTC. Protein: CATSRGPMGRGYTF.

V gene TRBV20-1 combines with J gene TRBJ2-1; 14 bases are shared with TRBD2. The germline gives CDR1 DFQATT, CDR2 SNEGSKA (reference sequence). Losses at the gene ends were 2 bases for V and 8 bases for J; bases not matched to a gene: 8. The CDR3 consists of 16 residues. The CDR3 coding sequence is TGCAGTGCTAGAACGGGACTAGCGGGAGACCCCGATGAGCAGTTCTTC. This codes for CSARTGLAGDPDEQFF.

This clonotype was seen more than once but under ten times. J is TRBJ2-1 and V is TRBV15, with TRBD1 matching 8 bases. This CDR3 is built from 15 residues. Germline CDR1 and CDR2: LNHNV and YYDKDF (reference sequence). The V and J ends lost 5 bases and 5 bases, in that order; junction bases with no gene match: 8. The CDR3 spells CATSFSTGANNEQFF. As DNA, the CDR3 is TGTGCCACCAGCTTCTCGACAGGGGCGAACAATGAGCAGTTCTTC.